The 16 T cell receptor beta chains below all came from one sample that was sequenced in a study of blood T cell repertoires in COVID-19. The method was immunoSEQ multiplex PCR; TCRdb's version includes in-frame clones alone and lacks a portion of them. The sample lists 90,000 to 150,000 clones; 77% were seen once. Sequenced sample: peripheral blood. These receptors were collected from a human donor in a cohort sampled during active COVID-19.

The chain carries TRBV6-6 and TRBJ2-3; 10 nucleotides match TRBD2. J lost 1 base, V lost 5 bases, and 9 bases had no gene match. Germline assignment: CDR1 MNHNY and CDR2 SVGAGI (reference sequence). CDR3 length: 17 amino acids. For the CDR3, the DNA is TGTGCCAGCAGTCGGGCTAGCGGGAGTCTAGGCACAGATACGCAGTATTTT. Protein sequence: CASSRASGSLGTDTQYF.

This rearrangement joins TRBV6-4 to TRBJ2-2, with D perhaps TRBD2 (5 bases). Looked up from germline, CDR1 is MRHNA and CDR2 is SNTAGT. Between the trimmed V and J ends, which lost 4 bases and 4 bases, there was a span of 7 bases. CDR3 length equals 13 residues. CDR3 region: CASSVAGTGELFF. Here the CDR3 DNA reads TGTGCCAGCAGTGTCGCGGGCACCGGGGAGCTGTTTTTT.

The genes are TRBV2 and TRBJ2-7; the match to TRBD2 covers 13 bases. Germline CDR1 is SNHLY and CDR2 is FYNNEI. Unmatched junction bases numbered 4, after V lost 7 bases and J lost 4 bases. The CDR3 sequence is 14 residues long. The DNA of the CDR3 is TGTGCCAGCACCGGACTAGCGGGAGAGTACGAGCAGTACTTC. This encodes CASTGLAGEYEQYF.

The gene calls are TRBV11-3 and TRBJ2-7; D is unresolved. The CDR3 is made up of 11 amino acids. V was pared by 1 base and J by 6 bases, with 4 bases between. Germline V CDR1 and CDR2: SGHNT, YENEEA. CDR3 protein: CASSLAVEQYF. The DNA for the CDR3 is TGTGCCAGCAGCTTAGCCGTCGAGCAGTACTTC.

This chain joins TRBV2 and TRBJ1-2; the match to TRBD1 covers 9 bases. V was clipped by 6 bases and J by 8 bases; unmatched bases: 7. CDR3 length: 13 residues. Germline V CDR1 and CDR2: SNHLY, FYNNEI. CDR3 sequence (DNA): TGTGCCAGCAGGGGGACAGGGCTTAAGGGCTACACCTTC. Protein product: CASRGTGLKGYTF.

The V call is TRBV5-6, the J call TRBJ2-7; unclear D gene. V lost 2 bases to trimming and J lost 7 bases, with 19 bases between them. Germline V gives CDR1 SGHDT, CDR2 YYEEEE. The CDR3 length is 15 residues. The CDR3 protein is CASSFGAERTREQYF. CDR3 in DNA: TGTGCCAGCAGCTTTGGCGCAGAGCGCACACGGGAGCAGTACTTC.

The chain links TRBV21-1 to TRBJ1-5; the D call in the table, TRBD1, was not verified against the DNA. TRBV21-1 is given as a pseudogene. The length of the CDR3 is 19 residues. DNA for the CDR3: TGTGCCAGCAGTTCCGCCAGAGGAGGGACAGGCTATAGCAATCAGCCCCAGCATTTT. Its translation is CASSSARGGTGYSNQPQHF.

This chain connects TRBV5-4 to TRBJ1-1; D not certain. Per germline, CDR1 SGHNT and CDR2 YYREEE (reference sequence). V was shortened by 2 bases and J by 7 bases, with 12 bases between the two germline ends. This CDR3 has 13 amino acids. CDR3 DNA sequence: TGTGCCAGCAGCTTTAACGGGTATGATGAAGCTTTCTTT. Residues: CASSFNGYDEAFF.

The chain is built from TRBV15 and TRBJ1-5; 8 nucleotides align to TRBD1. The CDR3 is made up of 16 amino acids. The germline CDR1 and CDR2 sequences are LNHNV and YYDKDF (reference sequence). Trimming took 3 bases from V and 2 from J; bases not matched to a gene: 6. The chain's CDR3 is CATSSFRTGRNQPQHF. The CDR3 coding sequence is TGTGCCACCAGCAGCTTCCGGACAGGGCGCAATCAGCCCCAGCATTTT.

V usage is TRBV6-5 and J usage is TRBJ1-2; D perhaps matches TRBD1 (5 bases). With 7 bases removed from V and 2 bases from J, the gap between germline ends came to 8 bases. CDR3 length: 12 amino acids. The germline V gene has CDR1 MNHEY and CDR2 SVGAGI. DNA of the CDR3: TGTGCCAGCATGGGGCAAAACTATGGCTACACCTTC. It is translated as CASMGQNYGYTF.

This chain's CDR3 is CASRPSSGGREQYF. The DNA of the CDR3 is TGCGCCAGCCGGCCATCTAGCGGGGGGCGGGAGCAGTACTTC. The chain is built from TRBV10-2 and TRBJ2-7, with 11 nucleotides matching TRBD2. This CDR3 comprises 14 residues. CDR1 and CDR2 (germline): WSHSY, SAAADI. V gave up 8 bases and J gave up 7 bases; unmatched junction bases: 10.

As for this clone: Distinct nucleotide sequences in the sample also encode this CDR3. CDR3 sequence: CASSPLYEQYF. DNA of the CDR3: TGTGCCAGCAGCCCCCTGTACGAGCAGTACTTC. The J gene is TRBJ2-7, the V gene TRBV7-9; D is ambiguous. CDR3 size: 11 residues. From germline, CDR1 is SEHNR and CDR2 FQNEAQ (reference sequence). Trimming left V 5 bases short and J 4 bases short, with 6 bases between.

The chain combines TRBV28 with TRBJ2-7, with 8 bases identical to TRBD1. The J segment lost 5 bases and the V segment lost 1 base, leaving 10 bases of the junction unmatched. CDR1 and CDR2 from the germline V gene are MDHEN and SYDVKM. The CDR3 is 16 residues long. The CDR3 loop is CASSLLRTGILHEQYF. For the CDR3, the DNA is TGTGCCAGCAGTTTATTAAGGACAGGGATACTCCACGAGCAGTACTTC.

This sequence joins TRBV28 and TRBJ2-3; 11 bases fit TRBD1. The germline CDR1 and CDR2 sequences are MDHEN and SYDVKM. Trimming took 5 bases from V and 6 from J; bases not matched to a gene: 10. The CDR3 has 16 residues. This CDR3 reads CASSSPGQGAMDTQYF. The DNA of the CDR3 is TGTGCCAGCAGTAGCCCCGGACAGGGGGCGATGGATACGCAGTATTTT.

This clone was found once. The genes are TRBV27 and TRBJ2-7, with 9 nucleotides matching TRBD1. Germline assignment: CDR1 MNHEY and CDR2 SMNVEV (reference sequence). The J segment lost 2 bases and the V segment lost 5 bases, leaving 7 bases of the junction unmatched. CDR3 length equals 15 residues. CDR3 amino acids: CASSLEGTGPYEQYF. The CDR3 DNA reads TGTGCCAGCAGTCTAGAAGGGACAGGGCCCTACGAGCAGTACTTC.

V gene TRBV12-2 combines with J gene TRBJ2-1; the table's TRBD1 call for D was not verified on the DNA. TRBV12-2 is noted as a pseudogene. The CDR3 has 16 residues. The CDR3 spells CANPKGTGTGGNEQFF. CDR3 DNA sequence: TGTGCAAATCCGAAAGGGACAGGGACAGGGGGTAATGAGCAGTTCTTC.